The TCR beta chain under discussion was sequenced for a study of a mutant IDH1 vaccine in newly diagnosed glioma (dated by TCRdb to 2020 to 2023). For the wider study: Patients were given eight vaccinations, in weeks 1, 3, 5, 7, 11, 15, 19 and 23, which matched visits V03 through V10. Before enrollment, most patients had been given radiochemotherapy with temozolomide as standard therapy, while the rest had received either radiotherapy alone or temozolomide alone. Vaccination was initiated 4-6 weeks after radiotherapy alone, or concurrently with temozolomide cycles in the chemotherapy-containing groups. Of the approximately 29 treated patients, approximately 60% were male and approximately 38% were female, and a mean age of roughly 40 years was recorded. Peripheral blood was drawn at six visits: V03 (baseline), V05, V07, V10, V12 and V13. Longitudinal TCRB deep sequencing was done for roughly 23 treated patients, wherever samples were available for exploratory analyses.

This clone occurred once. It has no known antigen specificity. Per-base qualities were not stored, and no clone one base away is much larger. In the paper's terms, the time point label means: week 23, last vaccination. A 20-mer mutant IDH1 peptide at 300 micrograms in Montanide made up each vaccine dose, which was injected subcutaneously together with topical imiquimod. All donors had newly diagnosed IDH1-mutant astrocytomas of WHO grade 3 or 4 that showed loss of nuclear ATRX. The samples were drawn from NOA16, a multicentre, single-arm, open-label phase I trial in Germany that tested a mutant IDH1 peptide vaccine in humans for the first time. The DNeasy Blood and Tissue Kit was used to extract genomic DNA from EDTA blood for TCRB sequencing. The full study reports these points: Across multiple MHC alleles, vaccine-induced immune responses were seen in 93.3% of patients. Changes in the top peripheral T cell clonotypes picked up by TCRB sequencing did not appear to be linked to pseudoprogression. Selection of PBMC samples for TCRB deep sequencing was based on availability. The authors stated that sample limitations prevented analyses of patient blood samples from being reproduced.

Library construction relied on the immunoSEQ multiplex PCR assay. Rearranged TCR beta chain sequences were amplified using the hsTCRB Kit according to the manufacturer's protocol. Sequencing of TCRB libraries was carried out on an Illumina MiSeq. The published analysis was carried out like this. The proprietary platform of the kit vendor was used for demultiplexing, trimming and gene mapping. In TCRdb, the immuneACCESS table is reduced to in-frame sequences with V and J assigned. These tables do not hold every clone; where another copy was compared, an unresolved V gene accounts for under half, and the others remain unexplained. The V and J calls and clone size are taken from that table; D and trimming were inferred from the DNA. Across this sample there are 40,000 to 45,000 clones, with about three quarters seen only once. Of the sample, approximately 5.8% is held by the ten largest clones. Reading from cysteine to phenylalanine, the CDR3 counts 14 amino acids. The read is trimmed to its CDR3 DNA, 42 bases read in frame from base 1. From the germline V gene, CDR1 is SGHAT and CDR2 is FQNNGV. V is clipped by 2 bases and J by 0 bases, and the sequence between their germline boundaries is 5 bases long.

The chain was built from TRBV11-2 and TRBJ1-3; no D gene is confidently identified. This TCR derives from a man aged 50 to 59 with glioma. The material was PBMCs, obtained from a glioma patient whose treatment included an IDH1 peptide vaccine. The CDR3 in this case is CASSLSYSGNTIYF. Here is the DNA: TGTGCCAGCAGCTTATCCTACTCTGGAAACACCATATATTTT.